These T cell receptor beta chains were read from a single sample in a study of blood T cell repertoires in COVID-19. The repertoire was sequenced with immunoSEQ multiplex PCR; TCRdb's copy has only in-frame clones and lacks some. The sample has tens of thousands of clones; 92% are singletons. The sample taken for sequencing was peripheral blood. These receptors were collected from a human donor in a cohort sampled during active COVID-19. The CDR3 runs from the conserved cysteine through the conserved F or W. Fields, in order: J gene, D gene, V gene, clone size, CDR3 DNA, CDR3 protein. D genes are given only for firm matches. Part of the rows lack a size; the others show once, few, many or a class for expanded clones.

>TRBJ2-1|-|TRBV7-9|few
TGTGCCAGCAGCTTATCTAGACACAATGAGCAGTTCTTC
CASSLSRHNEQFF
>TRBJ2-3|TRBD2|TRBV7-7|-
TGTGCCAGCAGTCCCCTGAGGGGTAGCGGGGGTCAGACGGATACGCAGTATTTT
CASSPLRGSGGQTDTQYF
>TRBJ2-3|-|TRBV7-9|-
TGTGCCAGCAGCCAACAGGTAGATACGCAGTATTTT
CASSQQVDTQYF
>TRBJ2-1|-|TRBV7-9|-
TGTGCCAGCAGCTTAGGGCGGCTAGCCAATGAGCAGTTCTTC
CASSLGRLANEQFF
>TRBJ2-7|-|TRBV12-5|-
TGTGCTAGTGGTTTTCTTAACGAGCAGTACTTC
CASGFLNEQYF
>TRBJ2-1|TRBD2|TRBV7-2|-
TGTGCCAGCAGCTTAGGTAGCGGGAGCTACAATGAGCAGTTCTTC
CASSLGSGSYNEQFF
>TRBJ2-7|TRBD2|TRBV2|-
TGTGCCAGCAGTCCCGTCGGGGGGACTACCTCCTACGAGCAGTACTTC
CASSPVGGTTSYEQYF
>TRBJ2-1|TRBD2|TRBV3-1/TRBV3-2|-
TGTGCCAGCAGCCAAGATGCAAGCGGGAGCCGGGAGCAGTTCTTC
CASSQDASGSREQFF
>TRBJ2-6|TRBD2|TRBV9|-
TGTGCCAGCAGCGCCAGACTAGCGGGACGGGCCAACGTCCTGACTTTC
CASSARLAGRANVLTF
>TRBJ2-2|-|TRBV6-6|-
TGTGCCAGCAAACGGGACTCGAACACCGGGGAGCTGTTTTTT
CASKRDSNTGELFF
>TRBJ2-5|-|TRBV3-1/TRBV3-2|-
TGTGCCAGCAGCCGGGCCGGGACAATAGAGACCCAGTACTTC
CASSRAGTIETQYF
>TRBJ2-3|TRBD2|TRBV3-1/TRBV3-2|few
TGTGCCAGCAGCCAAGCGGGAGGGATATTCACAGATACGCAGTATTTT
CASSQAGGIFTDTQYF
>TRBJ1-2|TRBD1|TRBV27|-
TGTGCCACAGGACAGGGGAGCGGCTACACCTTC
CATGQGSGYTF
>TRBJ1-5|TRBD1|TRBV2|-
TGTGCCAGCAGTGGGACAGGGTCACAGCCCCAGCATTTT
CASSGTGSQPQHF
>TRBJ2-5|-|TRBV10-3|-
TGTGCCATCAGGACCGGGACTGGAGCCCAAGAGACCCAGTACTTC
CAIRTGTGAQETQYF
>TRBJ2-7|TRBD1|TRBV11-2|-
TGTGCCAGCAGCTTTAACAGGGGGAAAATCTACGAGCAGTACTTC
CASSFNRGKIYEQYF
>TRBJ2-7|TRBD1|TRBV18|-
TGTGCCAGCTCACCAGGACAGGGAAGGGGCGAGCAGTACTTC
CASSPGQGRGEQYF
>TRBJ2-1|TRBD2|TRBV11-2|-
TGTGCCAGCAGCTTAGCGCGGGAGAACAATGAGCAGTTCTTC
CASSLARENNEQFF
>TRBJ1-2|-|TRBV18|-
TGTGCCAGCTCACCGGACAGCACCTATGGCTACACCTTC
CASSPDSTYGYTF
>TRBJ2-1|-|TRBV3-1/TRBV3-2|-
TGTGCCAGCAGCCAAAGAGGGAACGACAATGAGCAGTTCTTC
CASSQRGNDNEQFF
>TRBJ1-4|-|TRBV3-1/TRBV3-2|-
TGTGCCAGCAGCCCAGGACAGAATGAAAAACTGTTTTTT
CASSPGQNEKLFF
>TRBJ2-7|-|TRBV4-1|-
TGCGCCAGCAGCCAAGTAGGGGTCCACGAGCAGTACTTC
CASSQVGVHEQYF